This TCR beta chain was sequenced for a study of control samples from healthy donors and cancer patients. With 4 bases clipped from V and 6 bases from J, the junction kept 3 bases outside the gene matches. The CDR3 has 13 residues. TCRdb keeps only in-frame clones here, not all; method: immunoSEQ multiplex PCR. The sample carries over 25,000 clones, 87% recorded once. The TCR sequence derives from a woman in her 40s with lung cancer. This chain connects TRBV12-3 or TRBV12-4 to TRBJ1-1, with 9 bases fitting TRBD1. Material for sequencing was PBMCs. CDR3 sequence (DNA): TGTGCCAGCAGTTACAGGGGGCTGGCTGAAGCTTTCTTT. It encodes CASSYRGLAEAFF.